Listed below are T cell receptor beta chains from one sample, sequenced in a study of blood T cell repertoires in COVID-19. Profiled with immunoSEQ multiplex PCR; TCRdb holds only in-frame clones, not every one. The sample has fewer than 45,000 clones, roughly nine tenths seen once. Sequences were obtained from peripheral blood. The receptors stem from a woman aged 25 to 45 in a cohort sampled during active COVID-19. The CDR3 runs from the conserved cysteine through the conserved F or W.

15	TRBJ2-7	TRBV29-1	CSATENPLLKHEQYF
19	TRBJ2-7	TRBV3-1/TRBV3-2	CASSQDRFRGQESSYEQYF
18	TRBJ2-1	TRBV5-4	CASSLQKITGSSYNEQFF
14	TRBJ1-1	TRBV7-9	CASSQGGGNTEAFF
16	TRBJ1-4	TRBV6-1	CASSEADGTGTRKLFF
15	TRBJ1-5	TRBV27	CASSLYDWGDQPQHF
11	TRBJ1-1	TRBV7-9	CASSFRGVAFF
15	TRBJ2-1	TRBV7-6	CASSGLAGLGNEQFF
14	-	TRBV11-2	CASSSQGQGYEQYF
13	TRBJ1-2	TRBV12-3/TRBV12-4	CASSGIRAGGYTF
14	TRBJ1-3	TRBV28	CASSPDSSGNTIYF
12	TRBJ1-1	TRBV29-1	CSVTGKNTEAFF
17	TRBJ2-2	TRBV9	CASSARTGVGYTGELFF
14	TRBJ2-7	TRBV7-9	CASSLGDRFYEQYF
14	TRBJ1-1	TRBV2	CASSATGLVAEAFF
13	TRBJ2-7	TRBV6-5	CASSYSIGYEQYF
14	TRBJ1-6	TRBV3-1/TRBV3-2	CASSQAGFNSPLHF
18	TRBJ2-3	TRBV6-2/TRBV6-3	CASSYSILLALSTDTQYF
16	TRBJ2-1	TRBV11-1	CASSLAPGGNYNEQFF
14	TRBJ2-3	TRBV6-5	CASRLDRGRDTQYF
13	TRBJ1-1	TRBV28	CASSLTGGAEAFF
15	TRBJ2-3	TRBV6-2/TRBV6-3	CASSSLAGVGDTQYF
14	TRBJ1-2	TRBV5-6	CASSLLQGSYGYTF
15	TRBJ1-2	TRBV25-1	CASSSTGLANYGYTF
12	TRBJ1-2	TRBV20-1	CSASNRNYGYTF
16	TRBJ1-6	TRBV28	CASSLDRGSYNSPLHF
15	TRBJ2-1	TRBV18	CASSPSGNSYNEQFF
17	TRBJ2-2	TRBV5-1	CASSFRTAARNAGELFF
12	TRBJ1-1	TRBV7-9	CASSLTNTEAFF
13	TRBJ2-7	TRBV7-9	CASSLSIRGEQYF
15	TRBJ1-6	TRBV30	CAWTRDRGANSPLHF
15	TRBJ2-1	TRBV19	CASAALDSSYNEQFF
15	TRBJ2-7	TRBV19	CASSPELAASYEQYF
13	TRBJ2-3	TRBV6-4	CASSDGHTDTQYF